The 17 T cell receptor beta chains below all came from one sample that was sequenced in a study of T cells in women clearing cervical HPV infection. The repertoire was sequenced with immunoSEQ multiplex PCR; TCRdb's copy has only in-frame clones and lacks some. In total, the table holds roughly 42,000 clones. The sample taken for sequencing was blood buffy coat. Receptors originate from a woman aged 18 to 75 with a cervical HPV16 infection that either progressed to CIN3+ or cleared (not recorded which).

Remarks on this clone: The CDR3 is cut off 3 residues early in the read; its end comes from the germline J gene. The chain recombines TRBV2 with TRBJ1-2, with D possibly TRBD1 on 6 matching bases. The CDR3 sequence is 13 residues long. Germline V CDR1 and CDR2: SNHLY, FYNNEI. CDR3 DNA, as far as it was read: TGTGCCAGCAGTATGGTTACAGGGAGCGGC. Its protein is CASSMVTGSG. The full-length CDR3 reads as CASSMVTGSGYTF.

In regard to this clone: From the germline J gene comes the end of the CDR3, since the read stops 3 residues before it. V is TRBV7-8 and J is TRBJ2-6; D is possibly TRBD2 (5 bases). Between the trimmed V and J ends, which lost 6 bases and 0 bases, there was a span of 18 bases. The CDR3 extends over 18 amino acids. From germline, CDR1 is SGHVS and CDR2 FQNEAQ. The CDR3 is CASSPPGLDFSGANVLTF. CDR3 bases read: TGTGCCAGCAGTCCTCCTGGGTTGGACTTCTCTGGGGCCAACGTC. Together with reference TRBV7-8 and TRBJ2-6, the CDR3 gives the full variable domain: GAGVSQSPRYKVAKRGQDVALRCDPISGHVSLFWYQQALGQGPEFLTYFQNEAQLDKSGLPSDRFFAERPEGSVSTLKIQRTQQEDSAVYLCASSPPGLDFSGANVLTFGAGSRLTVL.

As for this clone: The read falls 3 residues short of the CDR3 end, and the missing part is taken from the germline J gene. V gene TRBV4-2 combines with J gene TRBJ1-5; 8 bases align to TRBD1. The CDR3 extends over 15 amino acids. Germline V gives CDR1 LGHNA, CDR2 YNFKEQ. The V and J ends lost 2 bases and 2 bases, in that order; junction bases with no gene match: 2. CDR3 DNA, as far as it was read: TGTGCCAGCAGCCAAACAGGGGGGGGCAATCAGCCC. It yields the protein CASSQTGGGNQP. The complete CDR3 sequence is CASSQTGGGNQPQHF.

A note on this clone: The observed sequence ends 3 residues before the CDR3 terminus, with the missing tail filled in from the germline J gene. The rearrangement joins TRBV2 to TRBJ2-3; no clear D. V lost 3 bases to trimming and J lost 2 bases, with 12 bases between them. The CDR3 length is 15 residues. The germline V gene has CDR1 SNHLY and CDR2 FYNNEI. CDR3 sequence: CASSDIGSYTDTQYF. Incomplete CDR3 DNA: TGTGCCAGCAGTGATATCGGGTCTTACACAGATACG.

On this clone: Read data end 3 residues before the CDR3 end; the end is taken from the germline J gene. The chain couples TRBV12-3 or TRBV12-4 to TRBJ2-6, with no clear D. V lost 4 bases, J lost 0 bases, and 4 bases lay in between. CDR3 size: 14 residues. Incomplete CDR3 DNA: TGTGCCAGCAGTTCCTCCTCTGGGGCCAACGTC. It translates to CASSSSSGANV. The complete CDR3 sequence is CASSSSSGANVLTF.

CDR3 in amino acids: CASRPGLETQYF. CDR3 DNA (partial): TGCGCCAGCCGCCCGGGGTTAGAGACC. The chain employs TRBV5-1 and TRBJ2-5; weak D call: TRBD2 (5 bases). Coverage ceases 3 residues before the CDR3 finishes, and the germline J gene fills in the end. Germline lookup yields CDR1 SGHRS and CDR2 YFSETQ. Trimming cost V 7 bases and J 4 bases, with 11 bases left between them. The CDR3 consists of 12 residues.

Of note for this clone: The read terminates 3 residues before the CDR3 end, so the remaining end is supplied by the germline J gene. The V and J genes are TRBV20-1 and TRBJ2-7; a weak D match, TRBD1 (5 bases). V was cut by 6 bases and J by 5 bases, with 11 bases left in between. Germline V gene lookup returns CDR1 DFQATT and CDR2 SNEGSKA (reference sequence). This CDR3 has 11 residues. The CDR3 DNA, read in part, is TGCAGTGCCGGTACAGGAGACGAG. Amino acid sequence: CSAGTGDE. In full, the CDR3 reads CSAGTGDEQYF.

About this clone: The read ends 3 residues before the CDR3 terminus; that terminus is restored from the germline J gene. The V call is TRBV7-9, the J call TRBJ1-6; D not resolved. Germline values: CDR1 SEHNR, CDR2 FQNEAQ (reference sequence). CDR3 length: 15 residues. Trimming left V 1 base short and J 6 bases short, with 10 bases between. CDR3 DNA, as far as it was read: TGTGCCAGCAGCTTAGGGGTAGGCGGTAATTCACCC. Protein: CASSLGVGGNSP. In full, the CDR3 is CASSLGVGGNSPLHF.

Points on this clone: The read comes to an end 3 residues before the CDR3 does, leaving the germline J gene to fill in the end. This chain connects TRBV19 to TRBJ1-5, with D perhaps matching TRBD1 (5 bases). CDR3 size: 14 residues. The V end was cut by 1 base, the J end by 5 bases, with 9 bases between. Germline V gives CDR1 LNHDA, CDR2 SQIVND (reference sequence). Partial CDR3 DNA: TGTGCCAGTAGTATAGTGGAAGGGGATCAGCCC. Amino acid sequence: CASSIVEGDQP. The entire CDR3 protein reads CASSIVEGDQPQHF.

This CDR3 reads CSARPAGATNEKLFF. CDR3 DNA, as far as it was read: TGCAGTGCTAGACCGGCAGGAGCAACTAATGAAAAA. The rearrangement joins TRBV20-1 to TRBJ1-4; no clear D gene. The read halts 3 residues ahead of the CDR3 end, with the missing end drawn from the germline J gene. There are 15 residues in the CDR3. V was pared by 2 bases and J by 0 bases, with 10 bases between. Germline V gene sequence: CDR1 DFQATT, CDR2 SNEGSKA (reference sequence).

Note on this clone: The read stops 3 residues short of the end of the CDR3; the missing end is completed from the germline J gene. V gene TRBV10-2 combines with J gene TRBJ2-2; D perhaps matches TRBD1 (6 bases). Trimming stripped 7 bases from V and 5 bases from J, with 14 bases between. This CDR3 region has 14 residues. Germline loops: CDR1 WSHSY, CDR2 SAAADI. CDR3 DNA (partial): TGCGCCAGCACTGAAATCAGGGGAACCGGGGAG. It yields the protein CASTEIRGTGE. The full-length CDR3 reads as CASTEIRGTGELFF.

As concerns this clone: Sequencing ends 3 residues short of the CDR3 end; the germline J gene provides the rest. The chain recombines TRBV20-1 with TRBJ1-1, with 8 nucleotides matching TRBD1. The V and J ends lost 5 bases and 7 bases, in that order; junction bases with no gene match: 3. This CDR3 spans 11 amino acids. Germline V gene sequence: CDR1 DFQATT, CDR2 SNEGSKA (reference sequence). The CDR3 protein is CSAGDRFEAFF. The CDR3 DNA, read in part, is TGCAGTGCTGGGGACAGGTTTGAA.

With regard to this clone: The read terminates 3 residues before the CDR3 end, so the remaining end is supplied by the germline J gene. The V call is TRBV5-1, the J call TRBJ2-1, with 13 bases that match TRBD2. Germline loops: CDR1 SGHRS, CDR2 YFSETQ. V lost 1 base to trimming and J lost 7 bases; unmatched junction nucleotides: 8. CDR3 size: 17 residues. CDR3 in amino acids: CASSLTSGGAEVNEQFF. The sequenced CDR3 bases are TGCGCCAGCAGCTTGACTAGCGGGGGGGCCGAGGTAAATGAG.

For this clone: The read ends 3 residues early relative to the CDR3; the germline J gene fills the gap. The chain joins TRBV3-1 (or the pseudogene TRBV3-2) to TRBJ2-7; 9 nucleotides align to TRBD2. Germline CDR1 LGHDT, CDR2 YNNKEL (reference sequence). The CDR3 is 15 residues long. V lost 1 base and J lost 2; bases outside the gene matches: 3. The CDR3 bases that were read are TGTGCCAGCAGCCAAGTCCCTAGCGGGGCCTACGAG. Translation: CASSQVPSGAYE. The entire CDR3 reads CASSQVPSGAYEQYF.

Concerning this clone itself: With the read ending 3 residues before the CDR3 end, the germline J gene is used to fill in that end. This sequence joins TRBV15 and TRBJ2-3; a weak D match, TRBD1 (6 bases). Germline V CDR1 and CDR2: LNHNV, YYDKDF (reference sequence). V was pared by 0 bases and J by 1 base, with 8 bases between. The length of the CDR3 is 15 residues. The part of the CDR3 DNA that was read is TGTGCCACCAGCAGAGACAGGGGCCGCACAGATACG. Its protein is CATSRDRGRTDT. The full CDR3 protein reads CATSRDRGRTDTQYF.

On this clone itself: From the germline J gene comes the end of the CDR3, since the read stops 3 residues before it. The J gene is TRBJ2-7, the V gene TRBV2; 7 bases map to TRBD2. The CDR3 spans 14 residues. J lost 4 bases, V lost 7 bases, and 10 bases had no gene match. Germline V gives CDR1 SNHLY, CDR2 FYNNEI. CDR3 DNA, as far as it was read: TGTGCCAGCACCCTTGGGCGGGGGAGTTACGAG. Its protein product is CASTLGRGSYE. From start to end, the CDR3 is CASTLGRGSYEQYF.

With respect to this clone: The missing CDR3 end, 3 residues past where the read stops, is filled in from the germline J gene. The rearrangement links TRBV10-1 to TRBJ2-5; 7 nucleotides match TRBD1. Trimming took 9 bases from V and 5 from J; bases not matched to a gene: 6. The CDR3 consists of 12 residues. In germline, CDR1 is WNHNN, CDR2 SYGVQD (reference sequence). The sequenced part of the CDR3 DNA is TGCGCCAGACAGGGGTATCGGGAGACC. Amino acid sequence: CARQGYRET. The whole CDR3 is CARQGYRETQYF.